The source of this T cell receptor beta chain is a study of shared clonotypes between healthy human individuals. Germline CDR1 SGHRS, CDR2 YFSETQ. CDR3 size: 14 residues. The V segment lost 4 bases and the J segment 0 bases; nucleotides outside the gene matches: 3. TCRdb keeps only in-frame clones here, not all; method: immunoSEQ multiplex PCR. In the table there are a few million clones, more than 80% of which are singletons. A word on this clone: At the DNA level, this CDR3 is encoded by other sequences in the same sample as well.

Material for sequencing was naive CD4+ T cells from PBMCs. Subset given: CD45RA+ positively selected. The clonotype was recovered from a man between 18 and 35 years old in good health. Some clones in this sample may be carry-over from other donors' samples. The chain joins TRBV5-1 to TRBJ1-2; 7 bases agree with TRBD1. The CDR3 region has the DNA TGCGCCAGCAGCGGAGGGACAGCTAACTATGGCTACACCTTC. Translated: CASSGGTANYGYTF.